These 3 T cell receptor beta chains were sequenced from one sample in a study of graft-versus-host responses after intestinal transplantation. This table comes from immunoSEQ multiplex PCR, and its TCRdb copy is limited to in-frame clones, with some not included. The table lists roughly 60,000 clones, roughly 89% of them singletons, with 2.5% to 3% in the top ten. The material was PBMCs, obtained around 120 days after intestinal transplantation. Receptor source: a human patient who received an intestinal transplant, so some T cells may come from the graft donor.

This clone was counted only a few times. The chain has TRBV18 and TRBJ1-6; the match to TRBD1 covers 7 bases. V was clipped by 3 bases and J by 15 bases; unmatched bases: 8. Germline CDR1 is KGHSH and CDR2 is LQKENI. This CDR3 contains 13 residues. The CDR3 DNA sequence: TGTGCCAGCTCACCCTTGGGACAGCCCAGCCTCCACTTT. Amino acid sequence: CASSPLGQPSLHF.

The chain has TRBV2 and TRBJ2-3; D is possibly TRBD2 (5 bases). The length of the CDR3 is 15 residues. Trimming took 7 bases from V and 0 from J, leaving 14 bases between them. Germline V lookup: CDR1 SNHLY, CDR2 FYNNEI. Written as DNA, the CDR3 is TGTGCCAGCACCCGGTTGGTAGCGAGCACAGATACGCAGTATTTT. This codes for CASTRLVASTDTQYF.

The V call is TRBV30, the J call TRBJ2-7; D unclear. This CDR3 contains 11 residues. Germline lookup yields CDR1 GTSNPN and CDR2 SVGIG (reference sequence). V was pared by 0 bases and J by 5 bases, with 5 bases between. CDR3 DNA: TGTGCCTGGAGTGTACGGGACGAGCAGTACTTC. This codes for CAWSVRDEQYF.